Each of the 18 T cell receptor beta chains below was sequenced from the same sample in a study of post-analysis software for immune sequencing data. TCR beta cDNA libraries included unique molecular identifiers. MiXCR was run by TCRdb on the PCR reads, yielding one entry per CDR3 protein. The sample contains roughly 730,000 distinct CDR3 sequences, 25% to 30% of which appear only once. No cognate antigen is known for these TCRs. Findings and caveats of the study: Included in a set of about 5 TRBV segments more frequent in patients than controls were TRBV5-6, TRBV5-1 and TRBV20-1.

The source material was blood. These receptors originate from a girl aged 10-17 years with multiple sclerosis.

The genes are TRBV4-1 and TRBJ2-1; D is uncertain. The V and J ends lost 0 bases and 5 bases respectively, with 11 bases between them. Germline V gene sequence: CDR1 MGHRA, CDR2 YSYEKL. CDR3 size: 15 residues. CDR3 in amino acids: CASSQEGSSHNEQFF. CDR3 sequence (DNA): TGCGCCAGCAGCCAAGAGGGGTCCAGTCACAATGAGCAGTTCTTC.

This sequence joins TRBV2 and TRBJ2-7; D could derive from TRBD1 or TRBD2 (6 bases each). Per germline, CDR1 SNHLY and CDR2 FYNNEI. The CDR3 is 14 residues long. V lost 5 bases and J 9 bases, leaving 20 bases between the germline ends. The CDR3 region has the DNA TGTGCCAGCAGTCGGACTCCCAGGGGAGGAGGGCAGTACTTC. Protein sequence: CASSRTPRGGGQYF.

This clonotype appeared a few times. The V call is TRBV5-1, the J call TRBJ2-1; no clear D gene. V was cut by 2 bases and J by 9 bases, with 12 bases left in between. Per germline, CDR1 SGHRS and CDR2 YFSETQ. This CDR3 has 13 amino acids. The CDR3 sequence is CASSFTEYPEQFF. For the CDR3, the DNA is TGCGCCAGCAGCTTTACCGAGTACCCTGAGCAGTTCTTC. The variable domain in full, with the rest retrieved from reference TRBV5-1 and TRBJ2-1, is KAGVTQTPRYLIKTRGQQVTLSCSPISGHRSVSWYQQTPGQGLQFLFEYFSETQRNKGNFPGRFSGRQFSNSRSEMNVSTLELGDSALYLCASSFTEYPEQFFGPGTRLTVL.

This clonotype was counted a few times. The rearrangement joins TRBV15 to TRBJ1-4; D is ambiguous. CDR1 is LNHNV, CDR2 YYDKDF, per germline (reference sequence). Trimming took off 5 bases at V and 0 bases at J, with 10 bases between the two ends. The CDR3 is 15 residues long. The chain's CDR3 is CATSHGRATNEKLFF. The CDR3 DNA is TGTGCCACCAGCCATGGAAGAGCAACTAATGAAAAACTGTTTTTT.

This chain connects TRBV20-1 to TRBJ2-3, with D hard to call. Germline V gene data show CDR1 as DFQATT and CDR2 as SNEGSKA (reference sequence). The CDR3 consists of 18 residues. Trimming removed 4 bases from V and 0 bases from J, with 23 bases in between. The chain's CDR3 is CSANPRTSRSSSTDTQYF. CDR3 coding DNA: TGCAGTGCTAATCCCAGAACCTCACGGAGCTCTAGCACAGATACGCAGTATTTT.

The genes are TRBV4-1 and TRBJ1-4; 8 nucleotides line up with TRBD1. The CDR3 sequence is 16 residues long. Unmatched junction bases numbered 5, after V lost 4 bases and J lost 1 base. Germline V gene sequence: CDR1 MGHRA, CDR2 YSYEKL. The CDR3 DNA follows: TGCGCCAGCAGCCTCGGACAGGGTGGAACTAATGAAAAACTGTTTTTT. It specifies CASSLGQGGTNEKLFF.

This sequence joins TRBV4-2 and TRBJ1-4; D remains unclear. From germline, CDR1 is LGHNA and CDR2 YNFKEQ. V lost 0 bases to trimming and J lost 10 bases, with 15 bases between them. This CDR3 contains 15 residues. The CDR3 spells CASSQDLGYEAKLFF. CDR3 DNA sequence: TGTGCCAGCAGCCAAGATCTGGGCTACGAAGCAAAACTGTTTTTT.

J is TRBJ2-1 and V is TRBV25-1, with a weak D call TRBD2 (6 bases). The CDR3 runs 14 residues. The V and J ends lost 4 bases and 8 bases respectively, with 15 bases between them. Germline V gene data show CDR1 as MGHDK and CDR2 as SYGVNS. CDR3 sequence: CASSAGTGRHEQFF. In nucleotides, the CDR3 is TGTGCCAGCAGTGCCGGGACTGGGCGCCATGAGCAGTTCTTC.

V and J are TRBV11-1 and TRBJ2-2; D is unclear. The germline V gene has CDR1 SGHAT and CDR2 FQDESV (reference sequence). Trimming took off 5 bases at V and 1 base at J, with 29 bases between the two ends. The CDR3 runs to 21 residues. The CDR3 sequence is CASSLSTDLALVALNTGELFF. As DNA, the CDR3 is TGTGCCAGCAGCCTGTCCACCGATTTAGCTTTAGTTGCTTTGAACACCGGGGAGCTGTTTTTT.

V is TRBV9 and J is TRBJ2-7, with a weak D call TRBD2 (6 bases). The CDR3 totals 13 residues. Germline loops: CDR1 SGDLS, CDR2 YYNGEE. The V end lost 5 bases, the J end lost 6 bases, and 15 bases lay between the germline ends. In DNA form, the CDR3 reads TGTGCCAGCAGTGGAGGAGGGCCCGGCGAGCAGTACTTC. It specifies CASSGGGPGEQYF.

The chain employs TRBV25-1 and TRBJ2-3; tentatively, D is TRBD1 (5 bases). This CDR3 comprises 16 residues. Deletions cut 7 bases from V and 1 base from J, with 18 bases between. Germline V gene lookup returns CDR1 MGHDK and CDR2 SYGVNS. The CDR3 is CASTPPSGLGTDTQYF. CDR3 nucleotide sequence: TGTGCCAGCACCCCTCCATCAGGGTTAGGCACAGATACGCAGTATTTT.

The rearrangement uses TRBV6-5 and TRBJ1-6; 11 bases agree with TRBD1. Per the germline V gene, CDR1 is MNHEY and CDR2 is SVGAGI. The ends lost 6 bases at V and 7 bases at J; junction bases unmatched: 8. CDR3 length equals 16 residues. The CDR3 nucleotides read TGTGCCAGCAGCCTCGGGACAGGGGGAGGGAATTCACCCCTCCACTTT. Translated: CASSLGTGGGNSPLHF.

This chain joins TRBV5-8 and TRBJ2-6; D remains ambiguous. This CDR3 has 18 residues. V lost 0 bases, J lost 2 bases, and 15 bases lay in between. Germline V gene lookup returns CDR1 SGHTS and CDR2 YDEGEE. CDR3 region: CASSLEDLGYAGANVLTF. The CDR3 coding sequence is TGTGCCAGCAGCTTGGAGGATTTGGGGTACGCTGGGGCCAACGTCCTGACTTTC.

This clonotype was seen a handful of times. V usage is TRBV10-3 and J usage is TRBJ2-5; 9 bases agree with TRBD1. J was trimmed by 3 bases and V by 0 bases; bases with no gene match: 5. Germline V CDR1 and CDR2: ENHRY, SYGVKD. CDR3 length equals 16 residues. The DNA of the CDR3 is TGTGCCATCAGTGAGTCGGGACAGGGAGGTGAAGAGACCCAGTACTTC. Its protein is CAISESGQGGEETQYF.

Worth noting for this clonotype: A much larger clonotype is one base distant, so this may be a read error. The V gene is TRBV6-5, the J gene TRBJ2-5, with D unclear. With the DNA end fitting TRBJ2-7 better, the J assignment may be wrong. CDR3 length: 16 residues. Per the germline V gene, CDR1 is MNHEY and CDR2 is SVGAGI. DNA for the CDR3: TGTGCCAGCAGTCGCGCGACGGGCCAGGCCGCCAACGAGCAGTACTTC. Translation: CASSRATGQAANEQYF.

The chain is built from TRBV5-1 and TRBJ1-1; D not resolved. Trimming left V 0 bases short and J 0 bases short, with 12 bases between. CDR3 length: 16 amino acids. The germline gives CDR1 SGHRS, CDR2 YFSETQ. The CDR3 reads CASSLESPQMNTEAFF. The CDR3 DNA reads as TGCGCCAGCAGCTTGGAAAGTCCGCAGATGAACACTGAAGCTTTCTTT. Looking up the rest from reference TRBV5-1 and TRBJ1-1 gives the full variable domain: KAGVTQTPRYLIKTRGQQVTLSCSPISGHRSVSWYQQTPGQGLQFLFEYFSETQRNKGNFPGRFSGRQFSNSRSEMNVSTLELGDSALYLCASSLESPQMNTEAFFGQGTRLTVV.

In nucleotides, the CDR3 is TGTGCCACCAGCAGAGGGGTAATAGACAATCAGCCCCAGCATTTT. Translation gives CATSRGVIDNQPQHF. This chain uses TRBV15 with TRBJ1-5; no clear D. Per germline, CDR1 LNHNV and CDR2 YYDKDF (reference sequence). This CDR3 region has 15 residues. Trimming shortened V by 1 base and J by 3 bases, and 10 bases separated the two germline ends. The full variable domain, completed using reference TRBV15 and TRBJ1-5, is DAMVIQNPRYQVTQFGKPVTLSCSQTLNHNVMYWYQQKSSQAPKLLFHYYDKDFNNEADTPDNFQSRRPNTSFCFLDIRSPGLGDTAMYLCATSRGVIDNQPQHFGDGTRLSIL.

This clonotype was found many times. The CDR3 DNA reads TGTGCCAGCAGCCCCGGACTAGCGGTTGAGCAGTTCTTC. Its translation is CASSPGLAVEQFF. V usage is TRBV25-1 and J usage is TRBJ2-1; 10 nucleotides agree with TRBD2. The CDR3 runs to 13 residues. V dropped 6 bases and J dropped 9; count of bases not matched to a gene: 5. Germline V gene sequence: CDR1 MGHDK, CDR2 SYGVNS.